Below are 19 T cell receptor beta chains sequenced from a single sample in a study of T-cell reconstitution after alpha-beta-depleted transplantation in children. For TCRbeta, the library was prepared with unique molecular identifiers. Via MiXCR, TCRdb re-called the PCR reads, giving one row per CDR3 protein. The sample yields 200,000 to 300,000 distinct CDR3 sequences, 12% seen once. The sample in question was PBMCs from the stem cell graft donor, obtained from the stem cell graft. These receptors were obtained from a human donor who donated a stem cell graft to a child with acute lymphoblastic leukemia.

This clonotype was recorded at least ten times. The V gene is TRBV6-5, the J gene TRBJ1-1, with D uncertain. With 7 bases removed from V and 1 base from J, the gap between germline ends came to 10 bases. The CDR3 length is 13 residues. Germline V CDR1 and CDR2: MNHEY, SVGAGI. This CDR3 reads CASTGRRNTEAFF. The CDR3 DNA is TGTGCCAGCACCGGCCGTAGGAACACTGAAGCTTTCTTT.

This clonotype turned up a few times. In DNA, the CDR3 is TGTGCCAGCAGTTACCCACCCCTCGACAGGGCCACCGGGGAGCTGTTTTTT. It specifies CASSYPPLDRATGELFF. The chain has TRBV6-5 and TRBJ2-2; TRBD1 matches at 7 bases. In germline, CDR1 is MNHEY, CDR2 SVGAGI. J was trimmed by 4 bases and V by 2 bases; bases with no gene match: 10. The CDR3 is 17 amino acids.

Many counts were recorded for this clonotype. V and J are TRBV14 and TRBJ2-7; TRBD1 matches 7 bases. Losses at the gene ends were 1 base for V and 6 bases for J; bases not matched to a gene: 6. The CDR3 spans 14 residues. Looked up from germline, CDR1 is SGHDN and CDR2 is FVKESK. The CDR3 bases are TGTGCCAGCAGCCAAGGGTACTACAGGGGCGAGCAGTACTTC. Translating gives CASSQGYYRGEQYF.

This clonotype was recorded a few times. The genes are TRBV10-2 and TRBJ1-5; a weak D match, TRBD1 (6 bases). CDR1 and CDR2 (germline): WSHSY, SAAADI. Trimming removed 4 bases at V and 3 bases at J, with 16 bases between. The CDR3 sequence is 16 residues long. The CDR3 is CASSGEQGRNNQPQHF. CDR3 coding DNA: TGCGCCAGCAGTGGGGAACAGGGTAGGAACAATCAGCCCCAGCATTTT.

This clonotype was counted at least ten times. This CDR3 is CASSLDMNTEAFF. In DNA, the CDR3 is TGTGCCAGCAGCTTAGACATGAACACTGAAGCTTTCTTT. This chain uses TRBV7-9 with TRBJ1-1; D unresolved. This CDR3 is 13 amino acids long. The germline gives CDR1 SEHNR, CDR2 FQNEAQ (reference sequence). V dropped 1 base and J dropped 0 bases, with 3 bases sitting between them.

Many counts were recorded for this clonotype. The DNA for the CDR3 is TGTGCCAGCAGGTCCAGACAGGGGGGTACAGATACGCAGTATTTT. It encodes CASRSRQGGTDTQYF. V gene TRBV12-3 or TRBV12-4 combines with J gene TRBJ2-3, with 9 positions matching TRBD1. This CDR3 comprises 15 residues. The V gene end was trimmed by 6 bases and the J gene end by 3 bases; junction bases not matched to a gene: 7.

This clonotype was counted many times. The rearrangement links TRBV28 to TRBJ1-5; D remains unclear. The CDR3 contains 14 residues. CDR1 is MDHEN and CDR2 is SYDVKM in the germline V gene. Trimming shortened V by 3 bases and J by 5 bases, and 11 bases separated the two germline ends. CDR3 region: CASSLVSADQPQHF. The CDR3 DNA follows: TGTGCCAGCAGTTTGGTATCGGCGGATCAGCCCCAGCATTTT.

This clonotype was picked up many times. V and J are TRBV5-1 and TRBJ2-5, with 7 bases matching TRBD1. Unmatched junction bases numbered 9, after V lost 3 bases and J lost 4 bases. CDR3 size: 15 residues. CDR1 is SGHRS and CDR2 is YFSETQ in the germline V gene. CDR3 in DNA: TGCGCCAGCAGCTCCAGGGGGTCGCCAATAGAGACCCAGTACTTC. Encoded protein: CASSSRGSPIETQYF. Combining the CDR3 with reference TRBV5-1 and TRBJ2-5 gives the whole variable domain KAGVTQTPRYLIKTRGQQVTLSCSPISGHRSVSWYQQTPGQGLQFLFEYFSETQRNKGNFPGRFSGRQFSNSRSEMNVSTLELGDSALYLCASSSRGSPIETQYFGPGTRLLVL.

This clonotype came up many times. The rearrangement joins TRBV2 to TRBJ2-7; 9 bases fit TRBD1. The CDR3 has 17 residues. J was trimmed by 2 bases and V by 3 bases; bases with no gene match: 11. Looked up from germline, CDR1 is SNHLY and CDR2 is FYNNEI. The CDR3 here is CASSDDHPGQGPYEQYF. In nucleotides, the CDR3 is TGTGCCAGCAGTGATGATCATCCGGGACAGGGCCCCTACGAGCAGTACTTC.

The CDR3 reads CASSPSSTEAFF. The CDR3 DNA sequence: TGTGCCAGCAGCCCTAGTTCCACTGAAGCTTTCTTT. The rearrangement uses TRBV7-9 and TRBJ1-1; D is undetermined. The germline V gene has CDR1 SEHNR and CDR2 FQNEAQ (reference sequence). The CDR3 contains 12 residues. V lost 5 bases and J 4 bases, leaving 8 bases between the germline ends.

V and J are TRBV6-1 and TRBJ1-1, with 7 bases that match TRBD1. The CDR3 covers 16 residues. The ends lost 6 bases at V and 4 bases at J; junction bases unmatched: 14. CDR1 MNHNS and CDR2 SASEGT come from the germline V gene. The CDR3 reads CASRRRQGSRGTEAFF. DNA for the CDR3: TGTGCCAGCAGACGTCGACAGGGCTCGAGAGGCACTGAAGCTTTCTTT.

This clonotype was seen ten or more times. This chain joins TRBV24-1 and TRBJ2-1; D might be TRBD1 (7 bases). V gave up 5 bases and J gave up 1 base, with 14 bases separating them. The CDR3 runs to 16 residues. Germline lookup yields CDR1 KGHDR and CDR2 SFDVKD. DNA for the CDR3: TGTGCCACCAGTGGGAGGGACAGTGGATCCTACAATGAGCAGTTCTTC. Protein sequence: CATSGRDSGSYNEQFF.

This clonotype was observed many times. The chain uses TRBV3-1 and TRBJ2-1; 8 positions agree with TRBD2. Germline-derived CDR1 and CDR2 are LGHDT and YNNKEL (reference sequence). The CDR3 has 16 amino acids. The trim removed 0 bases at V and 6 bases at J, leaving 7 bases unmatched. CDR3 DNA sequence: TGTGCCAGCAGCCAAGAGCCCGACCGGGGGGGCAATGAGCAGTTCTTC. Amino acids: CASSQEPDRGGNEQFF.

Many counts were recorded for this clonotype. The chain joins TRBV12-3 or TRBV12-4 to TRBJ2-5, with D perhaps TRBD1 or TRBD2 (5 bases each). With 6 bases removed from V and 5 bases from J, the gap between germline ends came to 19 bases. This CDR3 region has 15 residues. The CDR3 DNA reads TGTGCCAGCAGAGGGACGGGTTCTAATGGGGAGACCCAGTACTTC. Protein product: CASRGTGSNGETQYF.

This clonotype was seen at least ten times. The chain uses TRBV18 and TRBJ2-5, with D tentatively TRBD1 or TRBD2 (5 bases each). In germline, CDR1 is KGHSH, CDR2 LQKENI. This CDR3 region has 14 residues. V lost 3 bases and J 4 bases, leaving 12 bases between the germline ends. The CDR3 loop reads CASSPRDGPETQYF. Here the CDR3 DNA reads TGTGCCAGCTCACCTCGGGACGGCCCAGAGACCCAGTACTTC.

The chain is built from TRBV9 and TRBJ2-1; 11 positions match TRBD2. The germline V gene encodes CDR1 SGDLS and CDR2 YYNGEE. There are 14 residues in the CDR3. With V trimmed by 3 bases and J by 9 bases, 5 bases remained unmatched. The chain's CDR3 is CASSAAGTSGEQFF. CDR3 in DNA: TGTGCCAGCAGCGCGGCCGGGACTAGCGGTGAGCAGTTCTTC.

In its sample, this clonotype was seen a few times. This chain connects TRBV12-3 or TRBV12-4 to TRBJ2-1, with D hard to call. This CDR3 is built from 12 residues. The ends were cut back, 1 base at V and 8 bases at J, with 6 bases in the middle. The CDR3 DNA reads TGTGCCAGCAGTTTAGAGTACTATGAGCAGTTCTTC. Residues: CASSLEYYEQFF.

Concerning this clonotype: A clone one base away is much larger, so this may be a read error. The genes are TRBV7-2 and TRBJ1-1, with D maybe TRBD1 (5 bases). CDR1 is SGHTA and CDR2 is FQGNSA in the germline V gene. This CDR3 is built from 15 residues. Here the CDR3 DNA reads TGTGCCGGCAGCTTAGTGCCAGGGTCCGACACTGAAGCTTTCTTT. The encoded protein is CAGSLVPGSDTEAFF.

In its sample, this clonotype was seen many times. The rearrangement links TRBV7-2 to TRBJ2-7; 8 nucleotides align to TRBD2. The CDR3 is 14 amino acids. With 6 bases clipped from V and 12 bases from J, the junction kept 16 bases outside the gene matches. CDR1 and CDR2 from the germline V gene are SGHTA and FQGNSA. The CDR3 sequence: CASSPAGRREEWYF. The CDR3 region has the DNA TGTGCCAGCAGTCCGGCCGGTCGGCGGGAGGAGTGGTACTTC. The full variable domain, rest sourced from reference TRBV7-2 and TRBJ2-7, is GAGVSQSPSNKVTEKGKDVELRCDPISGHTALYWYRQSLGQGLEFLIYFQGNSAPDKSGLPSDRFSAERTGGSVSTLTIQRTQQEDSAVYLCASSPAGRREEWYFGPGTRLTVT.